The clone carrying this T cell receptor (beta chain) has a count of ten or more. Antigen unknown. This entry comes from a study of T cell repertoires in cytomegalovirus infection. Background on the study: Public TCR beta signatures indicated both CMV infection and matching HLA type. Findings and limits, study-wide: It was HLA-C-restricted CMV-specific TCR beta clonotypes that dominated the response ex vivo.

MiXCR, applied by TCRdb to the reads, yields one record per CDR3 protein. The repertoire holds about 500,000 distinct CDR3 sequences, with 30% to 40% as singletons. The origin of this receptor is a human donor in good health (CMV status not recorded). Some clones in this sample may be carry-over from other donors' samples. Material: cultured PBMCs, obtained from culture after CMV antigen stimulation.

The CDR3 loop reads CASSRSGRGRHNEQFF. CDR3 bases: TGTGCCAGCAGCCGCAGCGGGAGGGGGAGGCACAATGAGCAGTTCTTC. The chain employs TRBV7-2 and TRBJ2-1; TRBD2 matches at 10 bases. The CDR3 runs to 16 residues. V lost 5 bases and J lost 5; bases outside the gene matches: 9. Per the germline V gene, CDR1 is SGHTA and CDR2 is FQGNSA. The variable domain in full, with the rest retrieved from reference TRBV7-2 and TRBJ2-1, is GAGVSQSPSNKVTEKGKDVELRCDPISGHTALYWYRQSLGQGLEFLIYFQGNSAPDKSGLPSDRFSAERTGGSVSTLTIQRTQQEDSAVYLCASSRSGRGRHNEQFFGPGTRLTVL.